This T cell receptor beta chain was captured by sequencing in a study of regulatory T cells in long-lasting Graves disease. This clonotype was seen many times. As for time point: newly diagnosed GD, antithyroid drugs for less than 3 months. The TCR library was made from RNA that had been extracted from PBMCs in TRIzol. Arm-PCR of CDR3 regions and iRepertoire HTBI primers were used to build TCR beta libraries. How the authors handled the data: From all samples, identification returned 13 to 15 TRBJ and about 63 TRBV segments. TCRdb reprocessed the multiplex PCR reads with MiXCR, giving one entry per CDR3 protein. The V and J calls and clone size are TCRdb's, not the authors'. The repertoire holds 550,000 to 700,000 distinct CDR3 sequences, with 16% as singletons. This same sample was also taken into another study, of T cells in Graves' hyperthyroidism and ophthalmopathy. That publication notes: Patients aged 18 to 65 with hyperthyroidism were newly diagnosed, with duration under 2 months. Researchers barred patients who had uncontrolled infection, other autoimmune disease, pregnancy or lactation.

The starting material was peripheral blood mononuclear cells (PBMCs), obtained at new diagnosis, from a patient treated with antithyroid drugs. This sequence was found in a man younger than 30 with Graves disease.

The CDR3 nucleotides read TGTGCCAGCCGCAAGGGGGACGAGCAGTACTTC. Translated: CASRKGDEQYF. This sequence joins TRBV6-1 and TRBJ2-7; possible D gene TRBD1, 6 bases. The CDR3 runs 11 residues. Germline CDR1 MNHNS, CDR2 SASEGT. The V and J ends lost 8 bases and 5 bases respectively, with 10 bases between them.